Listed here are 26 T cell receptor beta chains from one sample, sequenced in a study of blood T cell repertoires in COVID-19. The method was immunoSEQ multiplex PCR; TCRdb's version includes in-frame clones alone and lacks a portion of them. The sample has 250,000 to 300,000 clones, approximately 91% seen once. The sample comprised peripheral blood. The source of these receptors is a woman aged 60-75 years with acute or convalescent COVID-19.

This chain links TRBV15 with TRBJ2-1, with TRBD2 matching 8 bases. The germline V gene encodes CDR1 LNHNV and CDR2 YYDKDF (reference sequence). After removal of 5 bases from V and 8 bases from J, the junction contained 17 bases not matched to a gene. This CDR3 comprises 17 residues. CDR3 bases: TGTGCCACCAGCTTTCGGACTAGCATGCCCGTTATCCATGAGCAGTTCTTC. It specifies CATSFRTSMPVIHEQFF.

The chain uses TRBV6-1 and TRBJ1-3, with no clear D. Trimming left V 4 bases short and J 0 bases short, with 13 bases between. Germline V gene lookup returns CDR1 MNHNS and CDR2 SASEGT. The CDR3 has 16 residues. The CDR3 DNA sequence: TGTGCCAGCAGTGCCGTCGCTAGCTCCTCTGGAAACACCATATATTTT. Its translation is CASSAVASSSGNTIYF.

The chain couples TRBV5-6 to TRBJ2-7; unclear D gene. V lost 2 bases to trimming and J lost 5 bases, with 14 bases between them. The CDR3 is 14 amino acids. Germline-derived CDR1 and CDR2 are SGHDT and YYEEEE. Here the CDR3 DNA reads TGTGCCAGCAGCTTATTTCTGAGCTTCAACGAGCAGTACTTC. This encodes CASSLFLSFNEQYF.

This clone was picked up one time. The rearrangement uses TRBV10-1 and TRBJ2-1, with 9 bases aligning to TRBD1. The ends lost 7 bases at V and 7 bases at J; junction bases unmatched: 5. The germline V gene encodes CDR1 WNHNN and CDR2 SYGVQD (reference sequence). There are 13 residues in the CDR3. DNA for the CDR3: TGCGCCAGCATGGGACAGGGAGGGAATGAGCAGTTCTTC. This gives the protein CASMGQGGNEQFF.

The rearrangement joins TRBV28 to TRBJ1-1, with D possibly TRBD1 on 6 matching bases. Germline assignment: CDR1 MDHEN and CDR2 SYDVKM. V lost 3 bases and J lost 7, with 9 bases in between. The CDR3 sequence is 12 residues long. The CDR3 nucleotides read TGTGCCAGCAGTTTTTGGACAGTTGAAGCTTTCTTT. Protein product: CASSFWTVEAFF.

The rearrangement links TRBV30 to TRBJ1-5, with a possible D match to TRBD1 (6 bases). The germline V gene encodes CDR1 GTSNPN and CDR2 SVGIG (reference sequence). V was cut by 3 bases and J by 1 base, with 10 bases left in between. The CDR3 extends over 14 amino acids. The CDR3 spells CAWRNRDSNQPQHF. CDR3 nucleotides: TGTGCCTGGAGAAACAGGGACAGCAATCAGCCCCAGCATTTT.

The V and J genes are TRBV11-2 and TRBJ2-3; TRBD2 aligns across 7 bases. CDR1 and CDR2 from the germline V gene are SGHAT and FQNNGV. The CDR3 is 16 amino acids. V was pared by 5 bases and J by 2 bases, with 10 bases of the junction left unmatched. The CDR3: CASSPQVAGVTDTQYF. As DNA, the CDR3 is TGTGCCAGCAGCCCCCAGGTTGCGGGAGTCACAGATACGCAGTATTTT. Full variable domain (remainder filled in from reference TRBV11-2 and TRBJ2-3): EAGVAQSPRYKIIEKRQSVAFWCNPISGHATLYWYQQILGQGPKLLIQFQNNGVVDDSQLPKDRFSAERLKGVDSTLKIQPAKLEDSAVYLCASSPQVAGVTDTQYFGPGTRLTVL.

The rearrangement links TRBV19 to TRBJ1-6; 7 bases agree with TRBD1. Germline CDR1 reads LNHDA; CDR2 reads SQIVND (reference sequence). The V segment lost 5 bases and the J segment 9 bases; nucleotides outside the gene matches: 7. The CDR3 spans 14 residues. CDR3 sequence (DNA): TGTGCCAGTAGTGTCAAGACAGGGTTTTCACCCCTCCACTTT. As protein: CASSVKTGFSPLHF.

CDR3 sequence reads: CASSLWGGREQFF. Written as DNA, the CDR3 is TGTGCCAGCAGCTTGTGGGGGGGCAGGGAGCAGTTCTTC. This chain uses TRBV5-4 with TRBJ2-1; the D gene is possibly TRBD2 (7 bases). CDR3 size: 13 residues. V lost 1 base to trimming and J lost 10 bases, with 12 bases between them. Germline CDR1 reads SGHNT; CDR2 reads YYREEE (reference sequence).

CDR3 region: CASSYTGLKETQYF. CDR3 in DNA: TGTGCCAGCAGTTACACGGGGTTAAAGGAGACCCAGTACTTC. V and J are TRBV6-2 or TRBV6-3 and TRBJ2-5; D might be TRBD2 (5 bases). The V and J ends lost 2 bases and 5 bases respectively, with 12 bases between them. Germline V lookup: CDR1 MNHEY, CDR2 SVGEGT. The CDR3 has 14 residues.

This rearrangement joins TRBV5-4 to TRBJ2-7; 8 bases agree with TRBD1. After removal of 4 bases from V and 7 bases from J, the junction contained 19 bases not matched to a gene. Per the germline V gene, CDR1 is SGHNT and CDR2 is YYREEE (reference sequence). CDR3 length: 17 residues. The DNA for the CDR3 is TGTGCCAGCAGCAAACCAAGACAGGGGTCTTCCTCGGGAGAGCAGTACTTC. Protein: CASSKPRQGSSSGEQYF.

This clone was found once. The chain couples TRBV2 to TRBJ2-2; the D gene is possibly TRBD1 (6 bases). The CDR3 has 14 residues. V was cut by 7 bases and J by 2 bases, with 11 bases left in between. Germline V gene sequence: CDR1 SNHLY, CDR2 FYNNEI. CDR3 coding DNA: TGTGCCAGCACCGGGACACCCAACACCGGGGAGCTGTTTTTT. Its protein is CASTGTPNTGELFF. The variable domain in full, completed from reference TRBV2 and TRBJ2-2, reads EPEVTQTPSHQVTQMGQEVILRCVPISNHLYFYWYRQILGQKVEFLVSFYNNEISEKSEIFDDQFSVERPDGSNFTLKIRSTKLEDSAMYFCASTGTPNTGELFFGEGSRLTVL.

The V and J genes are TRBV19 and TRBJ2-1; the match to TRBD2 covers 15 bases. J gave up 8 bases and V 5 bases, and 4 bases lay outside the gene matches. Germline V lookup: CDR1 LNHDA, CDR2 SQIVND (reference sequence). The CDR3 consists of 15 residues. The CDR3 region has the DNA TGTGCCAGTAGTCGGACTAGCGGGAGGGTCGATGAGCAGTTCTTC. It yields the protein CASSRTSGRVDEQFF.

V and J are TRBV28 and TRBJ1-2, with 10 bases aligning to TRBD1. This CDR3 comprises 13 residues. After removal of 4 bases from V and 12 bases from J, the junction contained 8 bases not matched to a gene. Germline V gene data show CDR1 as MDHEN and CDR2 as SYDVKM. The CDR3 region has the DNA TGTGCCAGCAGTTGGGGACAGGGGCCTTCCGACACCTTC. Residues: CASSWGQGPSDTF.

The chain links TRBV2 to TRBJ2-7, with D possibly being TRBD1 (5 bases). V gave up 10 bases and J gave up 4 bases, with 17 bases separating them. The germline CDR1 and CDR2 sequences are SNHLY and FYNNEI. The CDR3 has 13 amino acids. The CDR3 loop reads CATTARRIYEQYF. CDR3 bases: TGTGCCACGACAGCCCGGCGGATATACGAGCAGTACTTC.

The V gene is TRBV5-4, the J gene TRBJ2-6; D possibly corresponds to TRBD2 (6 bases). The CDR3 spans 16 residues. Per the germline V gene, CDR1 is SGHNT and CDR2 is YYREEE (reference sequence). Trimming took 1 base from V and 4 from J, leaving 12 bases between them. The CDR3 DNA reads as TGTGCCAGCAGCTTGTCCGGGGCGGGAGGGGCCAACGTCCTGACTTTC. Translated, it gives CASSLSGAGGANVLTF.

The V gene is TRBV19, the J gene TRBJ2-2, with 8 bases fitting TRBD2. V was pared by 5 bases and J by 4 bases, with 3 bases of the junction left unmatched. The CDR3 is 14 amino acids. CDR1 and CDR2 from the germline V gene are LNHDA and SQIVND (reference sequence). The CDR3 nucleotides are TGTGCCAGTAGTGGCCGGGAGGGCACCGGGGAGCTGTTTTTT. Translating gives CASSGREGTGELFF.

The rearrangement joins TRBV7-6 to TRBJ2-5; 10 bases are a match to TRBD2. With 5 bases clipped from V and 2 bases from J, the junction kept 5 bases outside the gene matches. Germline V CDR1 and CDR2: SGHVS, FNYEAQ. This CDR3 spans 15 amino acids. CDR3 nucleotides: TGTGCCAGCAGCATACTAGCGGGGACACAAGAGACCCAGTACTTC. It encodes CASSILAGTQETQYF. The full variable domain, completed using reference TRBV7-6 and TRBJ2-5, is GAGVSQSPRYKVTKRGQDVALRCDPISGHVSLYWYRQALGQGPEFLTYFNYEAQQDKSGLPNDRFSAERPEGSISTLTIQRTEQRDSAMYRCASSILAGTQETQYFGPGTRLLVL.

This sequence joins TRBV24-1 and TRBJ2-7; D possibly corresponds to TRBD2 (6 bases). The CDR3 length is 16 residues. Trimming removed 3 bases at V and 0 bases at J, with 14 bases between. The germline CDR1 and CDR2 sequences are KGHDR and SFDVKD. The CDR3 is CATSDTGTLSSYEQYF. In DNA form, the CDR3 reads TGTGCCACCAGTGATACCGGGACTCTGAGCTCCTACGAGCAGTACTTC.

J is TRBJ1-4 and V is TRBV24-1; D is ambiguous. Germline lookup yields CDR1 KGHDR and CDR2 SFDVKD. V lost 3 bases, J lost 0 bases, and 7 bases lay in between. The CDR3 runs 15 residues. CDR3 sequence: CATSDRSATNEKLFF. The CDR3 DNA reads as TGTGCCACCAGTGATCGGAGTGCAACTAATGAAAAACTGTTTTTT.

The chain combines TRBV2 with TRBJ2-2, with TRBD2 matching 15 bases. The CDR3 sequence is 16 residues long. Germline CDR1 reads SNHLY; CDR2 reads FYNNEI. J was trimmed by 1 base and V by 11 bases; bases with no gene match: 5. The CDR3 sequence is CAGGLAGGGNTGELFF. CDR3 nucleotide sequence: TGTGCCGGGGGACTAGCGGGAGGAGGGAACACCGGGGAGCTGTTTTTT.

Only a few counts were recorded for this clone. The chain employs TRBV27 and TRBJ2-1; 9 bases fit TRBD2. This CDR3 spans 14 amino acids. V was pared by 5 bases and J by 5 bases, with 4 bases of the junction left unmatched. Germline loops: CDR1 MNHEY, CDR2 SMNVEV (reference sequence). The CDR3 coding sequence is TGTGCCAGCAGTCGCGAGCGGGGGGACAATGAGCAGTTCTTC. It translates to CASSRERGDNEQFF.

As to this clone: The junction departs from germline at one end; a sequencing error may be responsible. The chain is built from TRBV6-5 and TRBJ2-3; a possible D gene is TRBD1 (5 bases). Per germline, CDR1 MNHEY and CDR2 SVGAGI. The CDR3 has 10 residues. This CDR3 is CASRGDKQYF. CDR3 coding DNA: TGTGCCAGCAGAGGGGATAAGCAGTATTTT.

This clone is a singleton in its sample. V usage is TRBV20-1 and J usage is TRBJ1-1; D gene unclear. This CDR3 contains 12 residues. The germline V and J ends were trimmed by 3 bases and 0 bases, with 5 bases remaining between them. The germline CDR1 and CDR2 sequences are DFQATT and SNEGSKA (reference sequence). CDR3 region: CSASRVNTEAFF. In DNA form, the CDR3 reads TGCAGTGCTAGTCGTGTGAACACTGAAGCTTTCTTT.

The rearrangement joins TRBV5-1 to TRBJ2-7, with D unclear. CDR3 length: 12 amino acids. Looked up from germline, CDR1 is SGHRS and CDR2 is YFSETQ. The germline V and J ends were trimmed by 5 bases and 0 bases, with 6 bases remaining between them. In nucleotides, the CDR3 is TGCGCCAGCAGGGCGGACTCCTACGAGCAGTACTTC. Amino acids: CASRADSYEQYF. The complete variable domain, with remaining parts taken from reference TRBV5-1 and TRBJ2-7, reads KAGVTQTPRYLIKTRGQQVTLSCSPISGHRSVSWYQQTPGQGLQFLFEYFSETQRNKGNFPGRFSGRQFSNSRSEMNVSTLELGDSALYLCASRADSYEQYFGPGTRLTVT.

This clone has just one count. The chain is built from TRBV7-6 and TRBJ1-1; D uncertain. This CDR3 has 15 amino acids. V shed 1 base and J shed 0 bases, with 9 bases lying between them. Germline loops: CDR1 SGHVS, CDR2 FNYEAQ. In DNA, the CDR3 is TGTGCCAGCAGCTTAGGACCCGGGTTGAACACTGAAGCTTTCTTT. It is translated as CASSLGPGLNTEAFF.